Presented here are 4 T cell receptor beta chains from one specimen sequenced in a study of cytomegalovirus exposure and HLA in healthy donors (dated by TCRdb to 2016 to 2017). Library method: the immunoSEQ multiplex PCR assay. The multiplex PCR relied on a mix of 60 forward primers for TCR Vbeta segments and 13 reverse primers for TCR Jbeta segments. TCRdb carries this immuneACCESS record with in-frame sequences only. Its versions omit some clonotypes, under half of them owing to an unresolved V gene in the studies checked, with the rest unexplained. This sample comprises about 140,000 clones, about three quarters of them detected only once. In total, the top ten clones hold around 1.3% of the sample. What was sequenced was PBMCs. Receptors were obtained from a male donor in good health and CMV-seropositive.

This clone was counted only a few times. This chain connects TRBV6-1 to TRBJ2-3, with 7 bases identical to TRBD2. V shed 2 bases, J shed 4 bases, and the junction held 12 bases outside the gene matches. The CDR3 totals 17 residues. Germline CDR1 is MNHNS and CDR2 is SASEGT. CDR3 coding DNA: TGTGCCAGCAGTGAATTGTCCAGCGGGGCCACCCCAGATACGCAGTATTTT. As protein: CASSELSSGATPDTQYF.

J is TRBJ1-4 and V is TRBV4-1, with a possible D match to TRBD1 (5 bases). CDR3 length: 16 amino acids. Trimming shortened V by 4 bases and J by 0 bases, and 12 bases separated the two germline ends. Germline CDR1 reads MGHRA; CDR2 reads YSYEKL. The DNA of the CDR3 is TGCGCCAGCAGCCCCCTGCTAGGGGCAACTAATGAAAAACTGTTTTTT. Its protein product is CASSPLLGATNEKLFF.

The V call is TRBV7-2, the J call TRBJ2-5; TRBD2 might be the D (7 bases). Germline loops: CDR1 SGHTA, CDR2 FQGNSA. Trimming removed 1 base at V and 6 bases at J, with 18 bases between. The CDR3 loop spans 16 amino acids. This CDR3 is CASSLVMGEGGQTQYF. For the CDR3, the DNA is TGTGCCAGCAGCTTAGTGATGGGGGAGGGGGGGCAGACCCAGTACTTC.

J is TRBJ2-7 and V is TRBV5-1; 8 bases are a match to TRBD2. The germline V gene has CDR1 SGHRS and CDR2 YFSETQ. CDR3 length equals 16 residues. V lost 0 bases to trimming and J lost 6 bases; unmatched junction nucleotides: 11. The CDR3 is CASSLGAGTRGSEQYF. The DNA of the CDR3 is TGCGCCAGCAGCTTGGGGGCCGGGACTAGGGGGAGCGAGCAGTACTTC.